This T cell receptor (beta chain) appears in the sequencing data of a study of shared clonotypes between healthy human individuals (dated by TCRdb to 2018 to 2020). As for the study more broadly: A few men and two women, aged 18 to 49 years, made up the cohort. For each donor, three plates each were used for CD4 naive and CD4 memory, two plates were used for CD8 naive, and one plate was used for CD8 memory. To estimate repertoire size and how much clonotypes are shared between individuals, the study performed deep sequencing of blood TCR repertoires from a few healthy adults. To increase sequencing depth and limit assay-specific biases, different laboratories used diverse techniques to prepare libraries and sequence TCR repertoires. Between about 0.8 and 9 billion PBMCs per donor were obtained by leukapheresis.

Points on this clone: Its target antigen remains unknown. Base quality data are lacking; no much larger clone is found one base away.

Healthy HIV-negative adults with no recently reported acute infections or vaccinations were included as donors. All donors were Caucasian adults living in Nashville, Tennessee, USA. CD4+ T cells were enriched by magnetic negative selection; naive cells were then positively selected on CD45RA, and the negative fraction formed the memory subset. Blood was collected by leukapheresis, and PBMCs were isolated by Ficoll-Histopaque density gradient centrifugation and then cryopreserved in liquid nitrogen vapor phase. Analytical flow cytometry was used to check the purity and quantity of every magnetically sorted T cell population. Each sorted fraction had its genomic DNA isolated and then quantified by UV absorbance on a Nanodrop 2000c. Results and caveats for the whole study, not just this receptor: Pairwise subsampling led to the expectation that sequencing depth would affect the degree of clonotype sharing among donors. Rarefaction of sorted-subset datasets indicated incomplete sequencing despite the large sequencing depth. Naive subsets generally had larger estimated clonotype richness than memory subsets did. Clonotypes shared by all four sorted-subset donors showed higher generation probabilities than non-shared clonotypes. Sampling was restricted to blood, and TCR repertoires in tissues likely differ from the TCR repertoires found in blood. Because the study included only a small number of donors, the genetic and exposure-history diversity represented was limited. Across four donors, approximately 4.6% of naive CD4, around 3.5% of naive CD8, under 2.5% of memory CD4, and 0.3% to 0.45% of memory CD8 clonotypes were shared.

For this chain, trimming is 0 bases at the V end and 6 bases at the J end, and the number of junction bases without a gene match is 4. The germline V gene provides CDR1 SGHRS and CDR2 YFSETQ. The CDR3 numbers 15 residues from cysteine through phenylalanine. Left in the record is the CDR3 DNA by itself, 45 bases read in frame from the first base. Using the deep immunoSEQ assay, TCR CDR3 regions were amplified from genomic DNA by multiplex PCR. Extracted genomic DNA from each cell subset was distributed evenly across all wells of several immunoSEQ 96-well plates, and each plate was treated as a replicate. Each replicate PCR for sorted subsets received around 0.2 ug genomic DNA, equal to about 30,000 T cell genomes. The purified libraries were quantified using a Qubit 3.0 fluorometer, sized with a Bioanalyzer 2100, and then quantified again using the KAPA Library Quantification kit. Every immunoSEQ 96-well plate was sequenced on a dedicated single-read 150-cycle Illumina NextSeq 550 flow cell. The authors' pipeline ran thus. Because the immunoSEQ output included only junctional sequences and no quality scores, the filtering could not be the same as the filtering used for full-length reads. To assign V/J genes and CDR3, sequences were annotated using PyIR, a Python wrapper for IgBLAST v1.9, with IMGT germline references. Reads were filtered out if the reads had weak V/J assignments (E-value above 1e-6), no CDR3, stop codons, out-of-frame junctions, or ambiguous translated residues. V3J clonotypes were defined as sequences sharing the same inferred V gene, J gene, and CDR3 amino acid sequence. Percentage overlap between repertoires was calculated by dividing the number of shared unique clonotypes by the size of the smaller repertoire. RTK rarefaction, the Chao1 estimator, and Recon v2.1 estimates of unobserved clonotypes were used to assess repertoire richness. Generation probabilities were computed with OLGA for all TCRbeta clonotypes obtained by the gDNA method from several donors. TCRdb obtained this table from immuneACCESS and retained in-frame rearrangements with V and J assigned. These tables miss some clones; where compared with another copy, unresolved V genes account for less than half of the shortfall, and the remainder is unexplained. D and trimming were read from the DNA, whereas the V and J calls and clone size are those reported in that table. The sample table contains some 2 million clones; only one count was recorded for 85% to 95% of them. The ten largest clones capture approximately 0.13% of the sample.

This TCR was sampled from a man between 18 and 35 years old in good health. Sample: naive CD4+ T cells sorted from blood. The cell subset or site label here, explained by the study, means: CD45RA+ positively selected. Recombination linked TRBV5-1 to TRBJ2-2, with 8 bases matching TRBD1. Read as DNA, the sequence is TGCGCCAGCAGCTTGGCCGTACAGGGGGCCGGGGAGCTGTTTTTT. This translates into CASSLAVQGAGELFF.